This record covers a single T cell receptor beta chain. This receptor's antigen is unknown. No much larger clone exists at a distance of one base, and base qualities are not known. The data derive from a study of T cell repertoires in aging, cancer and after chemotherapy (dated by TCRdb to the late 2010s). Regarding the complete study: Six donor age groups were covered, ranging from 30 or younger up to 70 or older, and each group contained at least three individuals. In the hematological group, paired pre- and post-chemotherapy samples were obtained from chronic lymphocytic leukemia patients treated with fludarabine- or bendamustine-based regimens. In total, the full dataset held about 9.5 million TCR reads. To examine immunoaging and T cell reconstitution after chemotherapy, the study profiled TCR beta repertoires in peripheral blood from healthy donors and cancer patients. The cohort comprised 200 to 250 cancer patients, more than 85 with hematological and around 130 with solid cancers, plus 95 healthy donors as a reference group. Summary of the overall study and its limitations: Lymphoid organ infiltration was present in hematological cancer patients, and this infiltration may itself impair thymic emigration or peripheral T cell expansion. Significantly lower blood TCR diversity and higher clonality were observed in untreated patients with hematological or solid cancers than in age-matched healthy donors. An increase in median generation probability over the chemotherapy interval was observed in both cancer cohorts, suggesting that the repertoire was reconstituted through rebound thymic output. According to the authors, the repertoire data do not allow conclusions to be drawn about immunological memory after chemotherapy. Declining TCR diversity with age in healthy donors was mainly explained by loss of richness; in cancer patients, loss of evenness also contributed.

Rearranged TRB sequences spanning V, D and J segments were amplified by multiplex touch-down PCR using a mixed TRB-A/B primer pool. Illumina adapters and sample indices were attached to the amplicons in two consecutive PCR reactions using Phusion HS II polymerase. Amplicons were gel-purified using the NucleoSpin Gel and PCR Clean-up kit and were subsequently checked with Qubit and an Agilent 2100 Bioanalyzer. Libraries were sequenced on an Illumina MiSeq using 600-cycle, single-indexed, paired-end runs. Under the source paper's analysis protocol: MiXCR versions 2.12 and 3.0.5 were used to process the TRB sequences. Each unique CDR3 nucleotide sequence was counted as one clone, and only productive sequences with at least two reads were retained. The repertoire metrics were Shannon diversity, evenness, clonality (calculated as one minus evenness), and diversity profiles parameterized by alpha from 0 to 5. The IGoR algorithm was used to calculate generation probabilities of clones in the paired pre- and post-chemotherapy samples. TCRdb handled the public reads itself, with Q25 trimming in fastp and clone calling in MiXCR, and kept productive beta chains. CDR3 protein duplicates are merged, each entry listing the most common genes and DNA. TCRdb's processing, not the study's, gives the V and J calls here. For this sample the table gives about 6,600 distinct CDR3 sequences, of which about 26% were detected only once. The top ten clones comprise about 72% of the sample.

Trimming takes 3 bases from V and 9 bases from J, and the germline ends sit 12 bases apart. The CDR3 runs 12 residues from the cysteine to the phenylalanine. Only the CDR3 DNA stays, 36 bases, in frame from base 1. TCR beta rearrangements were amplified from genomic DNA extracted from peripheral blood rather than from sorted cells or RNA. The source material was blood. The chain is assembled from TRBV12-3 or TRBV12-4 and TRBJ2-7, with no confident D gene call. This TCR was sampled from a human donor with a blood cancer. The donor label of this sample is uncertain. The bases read TGTGCCAGCAGTTTGGGCAGCGTCGGGCAGTACTTC. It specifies CASSLGSVGQYF.